This TCR beta chain appears in the sequencing data of a study of T cells in Graves' hyperthyroidism and ophthalmopathy. Trimming took 1 base from V and 3 from J; bases not matched to a gene: 16. The V gene's germline CDR1 is ENHRY and CDR2 SYGVKD. The CDR3 contains 19 residues. Amplification yielded TCR beta CDR3 regions, with RNA transcripts as the source. The TCR CDR3 was amplified in a first-round RT-PCR using the HTBI primer set. Each CDR3 protein is one row after TCRdb ran MiXCR on the multiplex PCR reads. The table lists roughly 700,000 distinct CDR3 sequences, around 15% of them singletons. Diagnoses were made from clinical symptoms, serum measures (thyroxine and TRAb), thyroid ultrasound and orbital computed tomography. Fresh 10 ml peripheral blood yielded PBMCs. A remark on this clonotype: No antigen is known for it.

Study outcomes and limitations: Blood also held most thyroid clonotypes expanded beyond 0.001. Separating ophthalmopathy from stable hyperthyroidism was achieved by a 13 V-J model.

The sequenced sample consisted of blood. The chain carries TRBV10-3 and TRBJ2-7; TRBD2 aligns across 9 bases. The clonotype was recovered from a young woman with Graves' hyperthyroidism. The CDR3 protein is CAISEFRSSGKANFYEQYF. The CDR3 DNA reads as TGTGCCATCAGTGAGTTCAGGTCTAGCGGGAAGGCCAACTTCTACGAGCAGTACTTC.